This TCR beta chain is drawn from a study of cytomegalovirus exposure and HLA in healthy donors (dated by TCRdb to between 2016 and 2019). As for the study more broadly: An earlier analysis of fewer than 750 of the donors reported 276 Gb of sequence data and 117 million unique TCR beta sequences obtained from about 179 million T cells. The study aimed to test whether cataloging public T cell receptors could reveal signatures of past pathogen exposure. The study combined high-throughput TCR immunosequencing, statistical association of individual TCRs with disease status, and machine learning to predict cytomegalovirus infection status. To decide whether each TCR beta V gene segment behaved as functional or pseudogenic, an earlier analysis of some 570 of the donors relied on high-throughput TCR beta sequencing. In addition to the first cohort of 650 to 800 subjects, a separate validation cohort of over 90 different subjects was used. The study used immunosequencing to profile the T cell repertoires of approximately 690 subjects and linked those repertoires to cytomegalovirus serostatus. The genetic ancestry cluster associated with self-reported Caucasian donors included roughly 84% of the roughly 360 genotyped donors. Typing coverage varied by locus: about 629-640 donors for A, B, C, DRB1 and DQB1; 522 for DQA1; some 610 for DPA1; approximately 450 for DPB1. HLA typing covered class I and class II loci at four-digit resolution. Among some 410 genotyped donors of the cohort, an average of 235,054 unique TCR beta nucleotide sequences were sequenced per donor, roughly 18% of them non-productive. A later genetic analysis used genome-wide SNP genotypes for about 55% of the 666 donors, treating that subset as a discovery cohort. Roughly 5 DR-DQ haplotypes were handled as single units for association and clustering, since linkage in the cohort was strong. A later analysis re-examined previously published TCR beta repertoires from about 670 donors and added high-resolution HLA genotyping to investigate patterns of TCR occurrence. In the later analysis, no new phenotypic data were used to find candidate immune exposures; instead, reliance was placed on TCR beta sequences and their occurrence across donors. Donor age, sex, ethnicity and CMV serostatus were collected together with the repertoire data. All discovery cohort repertoires had been generated using a single sequencing platform. Roughly 300 gigabases of sequencing data and 70 million to 85 million unique TCR sequences were included in an early release covering under 650 HLA-typed donors. What the research found in general, with its limitations: An association between a missense DCLRE1C variant and V-gene and J-gene trimming of TCR beta chains was found in a later genetic analysis and replicated in an independent cohort. A total of 150 to 200 TCR beta chains were listed by the study as associated with cytomegalovirus. In both the original and validation cohorts, the classifier was reported to diagnose cytomegalovirus status with high specificity and sensitivity. In a later analysis, several top co-occurrence clusters were reported to appear linked to parvovirus B19, influenza, CMV and Epstein-Barr virus. Because the 87-base-pair reads could not distinguish some IMGT-functional V segments, including TRBV6-2 and TRBV6-3, those segments were excluded. Three of the identified cytomegalovirus-associated TCR beta chains were confirmed in vitro to be specific for cytomegalovirus antigens. According to a later analysis, TCR association rates differed among HLA loci, with DRB1 alleles showing the most associated TCRs and HLA-C alleles showing the fewest. The earlier analysis of approximately 590 of the donors excluded seventeen rarely observed V segments, including chromosome 9 orphons, because counts were too low. Linkage disequilibrium might explain the correlated functional status among segregating V segments, but an unknown experimental factor could not be ruled out. A group of highly shared sequence variants was considered likely to be a technical artifact of the sequencing pipeline. Because HLA typing was unavailable for some donors at each locus, only the typed subset was used in association tests. In a later analysis, 15,000 to 20,000 TCR beta sequences were associated with specific HLA alleles at a false discovery rate of 0.05. In this cohort, only TCR beta chains were sequenced, and detectable features were limited by the absence of alpha or paired-chain data. According to the authors, the approach could potentially be generalized to other disease states and immunological phenotypes. In a later analysis, HLA-associated TCR beta chains were found to be more clonally expanded and to have lower generation probabilities than equally common non-associated chains. A later genetic analysis reported fewer N-insertions in productive TCRs among donors in an Asian-associated ancestry cluster than the roughly 670-donor mean. Immune exposure information for the cohort was limited to CMV serostatus. Most CMV-associated TCR beta chains appeared to be HLA-restricted in a later analysis, and the HLA associations seemed to be driven largely by CMV exposure. Assigning TCR associations to individual alleles was difficult when HLA alleles, especially DR and DQ, strongly co-occurred. Most TCR sequences were observed very rarely across donors, whereas some public TCRs were present in many individuals. A further reported finding was that TCR beta sequences accurately predicted the HLA-A and HLA-B alleles for most subjects in the first cohort. Sequencing depth was assumed to be roughly uniform across donors in the presence/absence analyses, though that assumption may not hold. In an earlier analysis of 587 of the donors, most TCR beta V segments appeared in productive rearrangements about 87% or about 30% of the time, broadly matching IMGT annotations.

Libraries came from the immunoSEQ multiplex PCR assay. For the multiplex PCR, a mixture combining 60 forward primers for TCR Vbeta segments and 13 reverse primers for TCR Jbeta segments was used. The CDR3 region of rearranged TCR beta genes was amplified from genomic DNA with a multiplex PCR assay. The Illumina HiSeq System was used to sequence the amplified TCR beta libraries as 87-base-pair reads. Turning to the authors' computational methods: A later analysis counted some 74 million unique TCR beta chains across the 666 repertoires, and roughly 11 million of these chains were shared by at least two donors. A nearest-neighbor algorithm error-corrected the raw reads and collapsed the reads into unique sequences, merging closely related sequences to remove PCR and sequencing errors. V, D and J gene segments were assigned by aligning CDR3 sequences to IMGT reference sequences. For a sequence to be retained, a match of at least six nucleotides to both a V gene segment and a J gene segment was required. A rearrangement counted as productive if the CDR3 had no stop codons and remained in frame with V and J, and every other rearrangement counted as non-productive. Following IMGT convention, CDR3 was defined as the stretch from the second conserved V-encoded cysteine to the conserved J-encoded phenylalanine. Sequences without an unambiguous match to a single V gene segment were excluded from the earlier analysis of 500 to 700 of the donors. An earlier analysis of several hundred of the donors called V segments functional above 56.7% productive rearrangements and segregating when the between-donor standard deviation exceeded 5%. A statistical classification framework was developed to diagnose cytomegalovirus status using the catalog of TCR beta chain sequences. V and J gene assignment, in a later analysis, came from comparing TCR nucleotide sequences with IMGT/GENE-DB human TR gene sequences. A later analysis assigned CDR3 sequences and most-parsimonious VDJ recombination scenarios with the TCRdist pipeline. In a later analysis, each TCR beta chain was defined by its CDR3 amino acid sequence together with its V-gene family, and reads lacking a unique V-gene family were excluded. In a later analysis, fewer than 650 highly shared, low-generation-probability nucleotide sequences were removed to address suspected cross-contamination and a sequencing artifact. In a later analysis, a clonal expansion index was calculated for each public chain from normalized within-repertoire ranks of inferred template counts. In a later analysis, generation probabilities were computed with a VDJ recombination model fitted to out-of-frame rearrangements, and the resulting probabilities were checked against IGoR. In a later analysis, TCR-TCR, TCR-HLA and TCR-CMV co-occurrence was scored with hypergeometric tests, and a repertoire-size bias correction was applied to TCR pairs. To estimate false discovery rates, a later analysis permuted the HLA or CMV assignments 20 times. In a later analysis, co-occurring TCRs were grouped using DBSCAN, and TCRdist sequence similarity was added for clustering within HLA-allele-positive subsets. For co-occurrence clustering, repertoires with fewer than 30,000 or more than 120,000 public chains were excluded, along with a handful of repertoires with anomalous nucleotide sharing. TCRdb took this table from immuneACCESS and kept in-frame rearrangements with V and J called. Such tables lack part of the clones; where checked against another copy, unresolved V genes explain under half of the gap, and the rest is unexplained. D and trimming were read from the DNA, whereas the V and J calls and clone size are those reported in that table. This sample lists about 170,000 clones; around 74% were detected once. Around 3.1% of the sample goes to the ten largest clones.

Points on this clone: There is no known antigen for this receptor. No quality values exist for individual bases; no much larger clone is one base distant.

V and J are trimmed by 5 bases and 2 bases, and the gene matches miss 5 bases of the junction. CDR1 and CDR2 are read off the germline V gene as SGHVS and FNYEAQ. Measured from the cysteine to the phenylalanine, the CDR3 is 14 residues long. Only CDR3 DNA is held: 42 bases, read in frame from base 1. The cohort comprised under 700 healthy bone marrow donors. At the time of sampling, all cohort members were nominally healthy, though unrecorded immune exposures were likely present. The donor tested CMV seronegative and was one of the 352 seronegative cohort members. A peripheral blood sample was provided by each donor, and peripheral blood mononuclear cells were used for TCR beta sequencing. Genomic DNA extraction from the blood cell samples was performed with the Qiagen DNeasy Blood Extraction Kit.

The sequence links TRBV7-6 to TRBJ2-5; TRBD1 lines up with 7 middle nucleotides. Sequencing was performed on PBMCs. This TCR was sampled from a female donor in good health and CMV-seronegative. The bases read TGTGCCAGCAGCCTGCTCAGGGGGCAAGAGACCCAGTACTTC. Its translation reads: CASSLLRGQETQYF.